Given below is one TCR beta chain in context. Living in about two dozen US areas, the participants were between roughly 18 and 89 years of age. Source study methods: Amplification of reference gene primers was used by the study to estimate nucleated cell counts. Libraries were prepared by immunoSEQ multiplex PCR; TCRdb keeps only in-frame clonotypes and omits some of them. Clonal size and the V and J genes are those of that table, whereas D and trimming came from the DNA. The sample lists approximately 390,000 clones, roughly 90% occurring once. These data are taken from a study of blood T cell repertoires in COVID-19. In the study overall: Specimens from acute and convalescent COVID-19 originated in the United States, Italy and Spain. T cells, B-cell-depleted T cells, or PBMCs provided the cDNA or gDNA that served as material.

The CDR3 totals 13 residues. Germline values: CDR1 SNHLY, CDR2 FYNNEI. The trim removed 8 bases at V and 6 bases at J, leaving 10 bases unmatched. Sequenced sample: PBMCs or T cells enriched from blood (not recorded which). This TCR derives from a woman in her thirties or forties with acute COVID-19. The chain combines TRBV2 with TRBJ2-7; 7 nucleotides align to TRBD1. The CDR3, as DNA: TGTGCCAGCGGACGACAGGGTGTTTCCGAGCAGTACTTC. It is translated as CASGRQGVSEQYF.